A selection of T cell receptor beta chains follows, all from one sample in a study of T cells in tuberculosis. Clones were sequenced by immunoSEQ multiplex PCR, and TCRdb holds only the in-frame ones, with some missing. Here the sample spans some 41,000 clones, approximately 94% being singletons. The sequencing input was PBMCs. The receptors come from a donor between 5 and 29 years old with latent tuberculosis or without tuberculosis infection. Some clones in this sample may be carry-over from other donors' samples. CDR3s include the opening cysteine and the closing phenylalanine or tryptophan. The D gene is left open where the match is weak. Clone size is given for some rows only: seen once, a few or many times, or a class if the clone is expanded.

J gene,clone size,V gene,D gene,CDR3 DNA,CDR3 protein
TRBJ2-2,-,TRBV7-8,-,TGTGCCAGCAGCTCCGCCAGGGGGCGGGAGACGAGTCACGGGGAGCTGTTTTTT,CASSSARGRETSHGELFF
TRBJ1-1,-,TRBV29-1,TRBD1,TGCAGCGTTTGGACAGGGAAAAATGAAGCTTTCTTT,CSVWTGKNEAFF
TRBJ2-6,once,TRBV10-3,-,TGTGCCATCAGTGGTCGGGGCTCTGGGGCCAACGTCCTGACTTTC,CAISGRGSGANVLTF
TRBJ2-3,-,TRBV2,TRBD2,TGTGCCAGCACTAGCGGGATGGGAGATACGCAGTATTTT,CASTSGMGDTQYF
TRBJ2-3,-,TRBV9,TRBD2,TGTGCCAGCAGCAAAAGCGGGAGGAGCACAGATACGCAGTATTTT,CASSKSGRSTDTQYF
TRBJ2-1,-,TRBV9,TRBD2,TGTGCCAGCAGCGCACCGGGGGGGCTAGGGCAGTTCTTC,CASSAPGGLGQFF
TRBJ1-3,-,TRBV7-9,-,TGTGCCAGCAGCTTCGGGGGAAACACCATATATTTT,CASSFGGNTIYF
TRBJ2-1,once,TRBV5-1,-,TGCGCCAGCAGCTTGGCGGTGAGCTCCTACAATGAGCAGTTCTTC,CASSLAVSSYNEQFF
TRBJ1-2,-,TRBV11-2,-,TGTGCCAGCAGCCCCCTAACGGGACAAGCTAACTATGGCTACACCTTC,CASSPLTGQANYGYTF
TRBJ1-1,-,TRBV25-1,TRBD1,TGTGCCAGCAGTGGGCAACCAGGGGGCGGCCACACTGAAGCTTTCTTT,CASSGQPGGGHTEAFF
TRBJ2-7,-,TRBV9,-,TGTGCCAGCAGCGTAGTCCCGAGGGAGTCCTACGAGCAGTACTTC,CASSVVPRESYEQYF
TRBJ2-5,-,TRBV5-6,TRBD2,TGTGCCAGCAGCCTGGGGTCGGGAGGCACTAGGACCCAGTACTTC,CASSLGSGGTRTQYF
TRBJ2-3,-,TRBV9,-,TGTGCCAGCAGCGTAGCTATAGGGGCAGGGACAGATACGCAGTATTTT,CASSVAIGAGTDTQYF
TRBJ2-3,-,TRBV4-1,TRBD1,TGCGCCAGCAGCCGGGCCGGGACAGGGGATGGAGATACGCAGTATTTT,CASSRAGTGDGDTQYF
TRBJ1-5,-,TRBV4-2,-,TGTGCCAGCAGCCAAGATGAAGGGACTCGTCAGCCCCAGCATTTT,CASSQDEGTRQPQHF
TRBJ2-7,-,TRBV28,TRBD2,TGTGCCAGCAGTTTCGGACTAGCGGGAGGTGGCGAGCAGTACTTC,CASSFGLAGGGEQYF
TRBJ1-2,-,TRBV2,-,TGTGCCAGCAGCCCAATGGGGCAGGGGAATGGCTACACCTTC,CASSPMGQGNGYTF
TRBJ2-3,-,TRBV5-6,TRBD2,TGTGCCAGCAGCTTGGTAGCGGGAGTTCGTCCCGATACGCAGTATTTT,CASSLVAGVRPDTQYF
TRBJ2-2,-,TRBV4-3,TRBD2,TGCGCCAGCAGCCGGGCTATAGCGGGAGTCACCGGGGAGCTGTTTTTT,CASSRAIAGVTGELFF
TRBJ2-1,-,TRBV30,TRBD2,TGTGCCTGGAGACTAGCGGGAGGGCCCAATGAGCAGTTCTTC,CAWRLAGGPNEQFF
TRBJ2-7,-,TRBV6-5,-,TGTGCCAGCCGACTGATGGTAGCGCACTACGAGCAGTACTTC,CASRLMVAHYEQYF
TRBJ2-3,-,TRBV7-9,TRBD2,TGTGCCAGCAGCCCCACGACTAGCGGGAGTACAGATACGCAGTATTTT,CASSPTTSGSTDTQYF
TRBJ2-1,-,TRBV5-1,-,TGCGCCAGCAGCTTGAGCGGCACCTACAATGAGCAGTTCTTC,CASSLSGTYNEQFF
TRBJ2-7,-,TRBV5-1,TRBD1,TGCGCCAGCAGCAGGCCGGGACAGGGGATCCACGAGCAGTACTTC,CASSRPGQGIHEQYF
TRBJ1-1,-,TRBV7-3,-,TGTGCCAGCAGCTCCTCCACAGGGATAAACACTGAAGCTTTCTTT,CASSSSTGINTEAFF
TRBJ2-7,-,TRBV5-1,TRBD2,TGCGCCAGCGGTCAGCGGGAGGGCAGCTACGAGCAGTACTTC,CASGQREGSYEQYF
TRBJ2-2,-,TRBV10-3,TRBD1,TGTGCCATGACCGGGACAGGGACGGCCGGGGAGCTGTTTTTT,CAMTGTGTAGELFF
TRBJ1-1,-,TRBV11-2,TRBD1,TGTGCCAGCAGCCCCCAAACGGGACAGGGTGGAGTGACTGAAGCTTTCTTT,CASSPQTGQGGVTEAFF
TRBJ1-4,-,TRBV4-1,TRBD1,TGCGCCAGCAGCCTACAGGGGGCGGATGAAAAACTGTTTTTT,CASSLQGADEKLFF
TRBJ1-5,-,TRBV7-9,-,TGTGCCAGCAGCCCGGGGTACAATCAGCCCCAGCATTTT,CASSPGYNQPQHF
TRBJ2-7,once,TRBV5-4,TRBD1,TGTGCCAGCAGCTCGGGGAACCGACAGGGGACTTACCGCTTC,CASSSGNRQGTYRF
TRBJ2-2,-,TRBV5-6,TRBD1,TGTGCCAGCAGTCGGGACAGGGGCACCGGGGAGCTGTTTTTT,CASSRDRGTGELFF